This TCR beta chain was recorded in a study of graft-versus-host responses after intestinal transplantation. The CDR3 has 15 amino acids. The germline V gene encodes CDR1 SGHKS and CDR2 YYEKEE (reference sequence). V dropped 3 bases and J dropped 5 bases, with 15 bases sitting between them. Sequencing used immunoSEQ multiplex PCR; TCRdb keeps in-frame clones, though not all of them. The sample shows around 30,000 clones, approximately 87% of them seen only once. The sample in question was PBMCs, obtained 28 days after intestinal transplant. This sequence originates from a human patient who received an intestinal transplant, so some T cells may come from the graft donor. The genes are TRBV5-5 and TRBJ2-1; D perhaps matches TRBD1 (5 bases). The CDR3 here is CASSYVGEGDNEQFF. CDR3 coding DNA: TGTGCCAGCAGCTACGTAGGGGAAGGGGACAATGAGCAGTTCTTC. The full variable domain, completed using reference TRBV5-5 and TRBJ2-1, is DAGVTQSPTHLIKTRGQQVTLRCSPISGHKSVSWYQQVLGQGPQFIFQYYEKEERGRGNFPDRFSARQFPNYSSELNVNALLLGDSALYLCASSYVGEGDNEQFFGPGTRLTVL.